The 17 T cell receptor beta chains below all came from one sample that was sequenced in a study of identical twins. A single record per CDR3 protein comes from TCRdb applying MiXCR to the 5' RACE reads. The sample has fewer than 350,000 distinct CDR3 sequences, about 8.3% seen once; the top ten hold around 2.1%. These data are also associated with another study on yellow fever vaccine responses in identical twins.

The sequenced material came from memory (CD45RO+) T cells sorted from blood. These TCRs come from a young woman in good health.

This clonotype was detected ten times or more. The chain has TRBV6-2 or TRBV6-3 and TRBJ2-2, with TRBD2 as a possible D gene (5 bases). CDR1 MNHEY and CDR2 SVGEGT come from the germline V gene. Between the trimmed V and J ends, which lost 2 bases and 0 bases, there was a span of 10 bases. This CDR3 comprises 16 residues. CDR3 in amino acids: CASSYRETSNTGELFF. CDR3 coding DNA: TGTGCCAGCAGTTACAGGGAGACGTCGAACACCGGGGAGCTGTTTTTT.

This chain connects TRBV2 to TRBJ2-2; no reliable D call. Germline V lookup: CDR1 SNHLY, CDR2 FYNNEI. The CDR3 is 14 residues long. V gave up 6 bases and J gave up 3 bases, with 11 bases separating them. The CDR3 sequence is CASRADLDTGELFF. For the CDR3, the DNA is TGTGCCAGCAGGGCGGACCTCGACACCGGGGAGCTGTTTTTT.

This clonotype occurred many times. The J gene is TRBJ1-5, the V gene TRBV12-3 or TRBV12-4; D may be TRBD1 (5 bases). CDR3 length equals 14 residues. V lost 1 base and J lost 7, with 11 bases in between. CDR3 protein: CASSLGPGEQPQHF. CDR3 coding DNA: TGTGCCAGCAGTTTAGGTCCGGGGGAGCAGCCCCAGCATTTT.

This clonotype was counted a few times. V gene TRBV5-1 combines with J gene TRBJ2-1; 15 bases are shared with TRBD2. J gave up 8 bases and V 7 bases, and 19 bases lay outside the gene matches. In germline, CDR1 is SGHRS, CDR2 YFSETQ. The CDR3 is 19 residues long. DNA for the CDR3: TGCGCCAGCGGAGGAACCGGACTAGCGGGAGGGCCGAGTGGGTATGAGCAGTTCTTC. Amino acid sequence: CASGGTGLAGGPSGYEQFF.

V gene TRBV4-1 combines with J gene TRBJ1-4; no definite D call. Germline V gene data show CDR1 as MGHRA and CDR2 as YSYEKL. The CDR3 is 13 residues long. The V gene lost 3 bases and the J gene lost 1 base, with 3 bases spanning the gap. CDR3 nucleotides: TGCGCCAGCAGCCACTTAACTAATGAAAAACTGTTTTTT. It codes for CASSHLTNEKLFF.

In its sample, this clonotype was seen a few times. The chain couples TRBV7-8 to TRBJ2-1; D possibly matches TRBD1 or TRBD2 (9 bases each). Germline V gene data show CDR1 as SGHVS and CDR2 as FQNEAQ. The CDR3 totals 15 residues. Trimming removed 5 bases at V and 9 bases at J, with 20 bases between. The CDR3 region is CASSPSGTGNSEQFF. The CDR3 bases are TGTGCCAGCAGCCCTAGCGGGACAGGGAATAGTGAGCAGTTCTTC.

The V gene is TRBV25-1, the J gene TRBJ2-7, with TRBD2 matching over 7 bases. Germline-derived CDR1 and CDR2 are MGHDK and SYGVNS. The J segment lost 3 bases and the V segment lost 2 bases, leaving 7 bases of the junction unmatched. The CDR3 runs to 15 residues. For the CDR3, the DNA is TGTGCCAGCAGTGAAGGGGGGGGGACTCTCTACGAGCAGTACGTC. Protein product: CASSEGGGTLYEQYV.

The chain couples TRBV18 to TRBJ1-6; 7 nucleotides agree with TRBD1. Trimming at V came to 2 bases and at J to 0 bases, leaving 1 base not matched to a gene. Germline V CDR1 and CDR2: KGHSH, LQKENI. The CDR3 sequence is 16 residues long. The CDR3 region has the DNA TGTGCCAGCTCACCATGGGACAGCTCCTATAATTCACCCCTCCACTTT. Amino acid sequence: CASSPWDSSYNSPLHF.

The chain links TRBV7-6 to TRBJ2-2, with 10 bases matching TRBD2. This CDR3 spans 16 amino acids. Per the germline V gene, CDR1 is SGHVS and CDR2 is FNYEAQ. The junction had 4 bases not matched to a gene; V was cut back by 5 bases and J by 1 base. The CDR3 coding sequence is TGTGCCAGCAGCCATCGGACTAGCGGGAACACCGGGGAGCTGTTTTTT. This sequence encodes CASSHRTSGNTGELFF.

The gene calls are TRBV5-1 and TRBJ2-5, with 9 bases matching TRBD1. The germline CDR1 and CDR2 sequences are SGHRS and YFSETQ. Trimming removed 4 bases from V and 5 bases from J; junction bases left unmatched: 9. The CDR3 length is 15 residues. Here the CDR3 DNA reads TGCGCCAGCAGCCTGACAGGGGGTGATGTGGAGACCCAGTACTTC. It specifies CASSLTGGDVETQYF.

The chain combines TRBV20-1 with TRBJ2-3; D not certain. The CDR3 has 14 amino acids. V gave up 0 bases and J gave up 1 base, with 8 bases separating them. CDR1 and CDR2 (germline): DFQATT, SNEGSKA (reference sequence). CDR3 sequence reads: CSARDRLGTDTQYF. CDR3 nucleotide sequence: TGCAGTGCTAGAGATCGCCTGGGCACAGATACGCAGTATTTT.

This clonotype was counted between two and nine times. The chain combines TRBV7-8 with TRBJ2-3; 9 bases align to TRBD2. This CDR3 spans 16 amino acids. V lost 5 bases, J lost 3 bases, and 9 bases stayed unmatched. Germline V gene sequence: CDR1 SGHVS, CDR2 FQNEAQ. The CDR3 DNA sequence: TGTGCCAGCAGCCGGGGAAATAGCGGGGGAACAGATACGCAGTATTTT. Amino acid sequence: CASSRGNSGGTDTQYF.

This clonotype has ten or more counts. J is TRBJ1-1 and V is TRBV12-3 or TRBV12-4, with D possibly TRBD1 on 5 matching bases. V gave up 5 bases and J gave up 1 base, with 11 bases separating them. The CDR3 length is 14 residues. CDR3 residues: CASSPLGENTEAFF. The CDR3 coding sequence is TGTGCCAGCAGTCCCCTGGGGGAGAACACTGAAGCTTTCTTT.

The chain uses TRBV6-1 and TRBJ2-1; TRBD2 is a possible D gene (6 bases). CDR1 is MNHNS, CDR2 SASEGT, per germline. The CDR3 contains 16 residues. V shed 6 bases and J shed 1 base, with 16 bases lying between them. CDR3 loop: CASRAMGGTSYNEQFF. The CDR3, as DNA: TGTGCCAGCAGAGCTATGGGTGGGACTTCCTACAATGAGCAGTTCTTC.

The V gene is TRBV28, the J gene TRBJ2-5; 11 positions agree with TRBD2. The CDR3 loop spans 16 amino acids. V gave up 3 bases and J gave up 5 bases; unmatched junction bases: 8. Germline CDR1 is MDHEN and CDR2 is SYDVKM. The CDR3 loop is CASSFPGLAGTETQYF. The CDR3 DNA sequence: TGTGCCAGCAGTTTCCCCGGACTAGCGGGTACGGAGACCCAGTACTTC.

This clonotype was counted ten times or more. This chain links TRBV9 with TRBJ2-3; 11 positions agree with TRBD2. The germline V gene encodes CDR1 SGDLS and CDR2 YYNGEE. The CDR3 totals 19 residues. After removal of 0 bases from V and 3 bases from J, the junction contained 12 bases not matched to a gene. The CDR3 sequence: CASSVEVSSGRIETDTQYF. CDR3 bases: TGTGCCAGCAGCGTAGAAGTGTCTAGCGGGAGGATTGAGACAGATACGCAGTATTTT.

There are many counts of this clonotype. The V gene is TRBV20-1, the J gene TRBJ2-7, with D possibly being TRBD2 (6 bases). V dropped 1 base and J dropped 0 bases, with 19 bases sitting between them. This CDR3 is built from 17 residues. Germline assignment: CDR1 DFQATT and CDR2 SNEGSKA (reference sequence). CDR3 residues: CSARALFEAGASYEQYF. CDR3 nucleotide sequence: TGCAGTGCTAGAGCTCTCTTCGAAGCGGGTGCCTCCTACGAGCAGTACTTC.